This T cell receptor beta chain was profiled in a study of CD8 T cells in ankylosing spondylitis. Whole-study results and caveats: Past research had described some motif variants in reactive arthritis synovial fluid and blood. Significant enrichment of disease-linked clones was reported in matched ankylosing spondylitis synovial fluid. Seven to nine highly homologous variants formed a TCR beta motif that appeared characteristic of ankylosing spondylitis blood.

The V gene end was trimmed by 1 base and the J gene end by 5 bases; junction bases not matched to a gene: 7. The CDR3 is 18 residues long. Germline V gene data show CDR1 as LGHNA and CDR2 as YNFKEQ. Libraries for TCR beta were made by quantitative 5'-RACE with molecular barcodes. One entry per CDR3 protein results from TCRdb running MiXCR on the 5' RACE reads. The repertoire holds hundreds of thousands of distinct CDR3 sequences, approximately 11% seen once, with around 6.8% in the top ten. Comments on this clonotype: What it binds is not known.

The source of this sequence is a male donor with ankylosing spondylitis. The sample taken for sequencing was blood, either unsorted or a sorted T cell fraction (not recorded which). V and J are TRBV4-2 and TRBJ2-3, with 15 nucleotides matching TRBD2. CDR3 bases: TGTGCCAGCAGCCAAGGGGTCCCGGGACTAGCGGGAGGAGATACGCAGTATTTT. Translated: CASSQGVPGLAGGDTQYF.